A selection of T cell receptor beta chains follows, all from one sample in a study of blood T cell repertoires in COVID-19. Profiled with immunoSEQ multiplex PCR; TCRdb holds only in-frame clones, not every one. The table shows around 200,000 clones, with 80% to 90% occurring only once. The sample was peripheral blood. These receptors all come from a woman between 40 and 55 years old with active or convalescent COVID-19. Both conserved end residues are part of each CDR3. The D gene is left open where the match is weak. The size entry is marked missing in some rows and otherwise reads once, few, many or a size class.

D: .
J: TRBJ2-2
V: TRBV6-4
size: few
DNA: TGTGCCAGCAGTCCGGAGTTCGGCACCGGGGAGCTGTTTTTT
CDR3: CASSPEFGTGELFF

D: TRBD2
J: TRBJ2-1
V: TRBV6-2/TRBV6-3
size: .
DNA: TGTGCCAGCAGTAAAAGACTAGCGGGAACCTACAATGAGCAGTTCTTC
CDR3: CASSKRLAGTYNEQFF

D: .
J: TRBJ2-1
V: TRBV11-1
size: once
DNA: TGTGCCAGCAGCTCGGGACTTCTGACCCTCGGTGAGCAGTTCTTC
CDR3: CASSSGLLTLGEQFF

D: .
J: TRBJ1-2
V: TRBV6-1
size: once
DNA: TGTGCCAGCAGTGAGGCCGCTAACTATGGCTACACCTTC
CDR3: CASSEAANYGYTF

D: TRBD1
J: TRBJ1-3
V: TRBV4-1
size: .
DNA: TGCGCCAGCAGCCAAGATCACAGGGGACCTGGAAACACCATATATTTT
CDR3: CASSQDHRGPGNTIYF

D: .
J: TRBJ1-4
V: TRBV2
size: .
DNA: TGTGCCAGCGGTAGGCTGGGGGGGCTCGATGAAAAACTGTTTTTT
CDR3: CASGRLGGLDEKLFF

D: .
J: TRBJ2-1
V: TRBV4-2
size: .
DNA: TGTGCCAGCAGCCAAGTCTCGATGGGGGCAGGGGAGCAGTTCTTC
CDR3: CASSQVSMGAGEQFF

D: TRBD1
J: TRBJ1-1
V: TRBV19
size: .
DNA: TGTGCCAGTAGTATTGGGACAGGGGGGACTGAAGCTTTCTTT
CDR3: CASSIGTGGTEAFF

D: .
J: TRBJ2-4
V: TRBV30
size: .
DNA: TGTGCCTGGAGTTCAGGGCTGGGAAACATTCAGTACTTC
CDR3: CAWSSGLGNIQYF

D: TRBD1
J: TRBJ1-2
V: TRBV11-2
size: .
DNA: TGTGCCAGCAGCCGGGACAGGGCCTATGGCTACACCTTC
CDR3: CASSRDRAYGYTF

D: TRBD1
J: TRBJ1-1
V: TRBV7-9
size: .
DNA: TGTGCCAGCAGGTATATACAGGGGGCGCGCGGGGCTTTCTTT
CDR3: CASRYIQGARGAFF

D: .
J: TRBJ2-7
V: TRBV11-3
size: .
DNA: TGTGCCAGCAGCTTTTCACAGTTCAGCGGCGAGCAGTACTTC
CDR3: CASSFSQFSGEQYF

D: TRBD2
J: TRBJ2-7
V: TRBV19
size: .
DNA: TGTGCCAGTAGTCCCCGGGGACTAGCGGGAGACAGCTACGAGCAGTACTTC
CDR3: CASSPRGLAGDSYEQYF

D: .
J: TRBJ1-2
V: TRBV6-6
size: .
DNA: TGTGCCAGCAGTCTTCAGGGTAACTATGGCTACACCTTC
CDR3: CASSLQGNYGYTF

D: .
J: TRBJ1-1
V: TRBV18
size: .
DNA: TGTGCCAGCTCACCGGGGCTTGAAGCTTTCTTT
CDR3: CASSPGLEAFF

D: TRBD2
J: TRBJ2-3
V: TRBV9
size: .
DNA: TGTGCCAGCAGCCCTACTAGCGAAAACACAGATACGCAGTATTTT
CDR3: CASSPTSENTDTQYF

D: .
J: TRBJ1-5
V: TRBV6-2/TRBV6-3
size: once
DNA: TGTGCCAGCAGTTACATCGATCAGCCCCAGCATTTT
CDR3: CASSYIDQPQHF

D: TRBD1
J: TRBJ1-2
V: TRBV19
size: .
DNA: TGTGCCAGTAGTATAGCGACAGGGGCTTATTATGGCTACACCTTC
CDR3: CASSIATGAYYGYTF

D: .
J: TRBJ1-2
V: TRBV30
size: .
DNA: TGTGCCTGGAGTGTACGAATGGACAGCCCTGCCTACACCTTC
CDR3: CAWSVRMDSPAYTF

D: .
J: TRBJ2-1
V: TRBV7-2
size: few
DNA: TGTGCCAGCAGCCCAAACAGGGAGAACAATGAGCAGTTCTTC
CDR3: CASSPNRENNEQFF

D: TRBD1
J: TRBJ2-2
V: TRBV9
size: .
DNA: TGTGCCAGCAGCGAGGACAGGGAACGATTCGGGACCGGGGAGCTGTTTTTT
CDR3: CASSEDRERFGTGELFF

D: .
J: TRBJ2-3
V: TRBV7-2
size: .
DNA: TGTGCCAGCAGCCTGAGGGCCACCGACACAGATACGCAGTATTTT
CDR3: CASSLRATDTDTQYF

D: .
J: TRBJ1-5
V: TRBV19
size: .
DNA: TGTGCCAGTAGTATGGCACAGTTGAGTCAGCCCCAGCATTTT
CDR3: CASSMAQLSQPQHF